This entry lists 8 T cell receptor beta chains sequenced from one sample in a study of T cell responses to AZD1222 COVID-19 vaccine. Repertoires were generated with immunoSEQ multiplex PCR, while TCRdb's copy carries only in-frame clones and drops some. Here the sample spans about 170,000 clones, 80% to 95% being singletons. Sequenced here: peripheral blood, sampled on day 0 of AZD1222 vaccination. All receptors come from an adult in good health.

For the CDR3, the DNA is TGTGCCAGCACGCAGGGAACTACTGTGCAGCAGTACTTC. Translation: CASTQGTTVQQYF. J is TRBJ2-7 and V is TRBV6-5, with D possibly TRBD1 on 5 matching bases. Trimming cost V 7 bases and J 8 bases, with 18 bases left between them. The V gene's germline CDR1 is MNHEY and CDR2 SVGAGI. The CDR3 has 13 residues.

The chain joins TRBV2 to TRBJ2-3; perhaps TRBD1 as D (6 bases). The germline CDR1 and CDR2 sequences are SNHLY and FYNNEI. V was trimmed by 11 bases and J by 6 bases, leaving 21 bases between them. There are 14 residues in the CDR3. CDR3 loop: CAGYRAFMMDTQYF. CDR3 DNA: TGTGCCGGATACAGGGCATTTATGATGGATACGCAGTATTTT.

This chain joins TRBV19 and TRBJ1-1; a possible D gene is TRBD1 (6 bases). Germline values: CDR1 LNHDA, CDR2 SQIVND (reference sequence). CDR3 length: 12 amino acids. V lost 6 bases to trimming and J lost 4 bases, with 9 bases between them. Here the CDR3 reads CASRLQGTEAFF. DNA for the CDR3: TGTGCCAGTAGGTTACAGGGCACTGAAGCTTTCTTT.

The V and J genes are TRBV5-4 and TRBJ1-1; the D is unclear. V was cut by 1 base and J by 1 base, with 11 bases left in between. Germline CDR1 is SGHNT and CDR2 is YYREEE (reference sequence). CDR3 length: 15 amino acids. The CDR3 region has the DNA TGTGCCAGCAGCTTGCTGGGCTTCAGGAACACTGAAGCTTTCTTT. Translating it yields CASSLLGFRNTEAFF.

The chain employs TRBV5-1 and TRBJ1-1, with D uncertain. CDR1 and CDR2 from the germline V gene are SGHRS and YFSETQ. This CDR3 spans 14 amino acids. V lost 4 bases and J 2 bases, leaving 12 bases between the germline ends. This CDR3 is CASSGMTVNTEAFF. The CDR3 DNA follows: TGCGCCAGCAGCGGGATGACGGTTAACACTGAAGCTTTCTTT.

This clone was seen only once. CDR3 amino acids: CASSGGTGEELWGYTF. The CDR3 DNA is TGTGCCAGCAGTGGGGGGACAGGGGAGGAGTTGTGGGGCTACACCTTC. The chain employs TRBV2 and TRBJ1-2; TRBD1 aligns across 10 bases. The germline V gene encodes CDR1 SNHLY and CDR2 FYNNEI. After removal of 4 bases from V and 8 bases from J, the junction contained 13 bases not matched to a gene. This CDR3 region has 16 residues.

The chain has TRBV4-2 and TRBJ2-5; D might be TRBD2 (5 bases). The V gene lost 3 bases and the J gene lost 7 bases, with 15 bases spanning the gap. Germline V gene sequence: CDR1 LGHNA, CDR2 YNFKEQ. The CDR3 runs to 14 residues. The chain's CDR3 is CASSHEGSLATQYF. CDR3 nucleotides: TGTGCCAGCAGCCACGAAGGGAGTTTGGCGACCCAGTACTTC.

This rearrangement joins TRBV19 to TRBJ1-2; perhaps TRBD1 as D (5 bases). Per the germline V gene, CDR1 is LNHDA and CDR2 is SQIVND (reference sequence). Trimming shortened V by 6 bases and J by 4 bases, and 9 bases separated the two germline ends. The CDR3 length is 12 residues. This CDR3 reads CASRTTGYGYTF. The CDR3 nucleotides read TGTGCCAGTAGGACCACAGGCTATGGCTACACCTTC.